This T cell receptor beta chain was observed in a study of CD8+CD57+ T cells in acquired aplastic anemia. Many counts were recorded for this clonotype. As yet, its antigen is unknown. Sequencing involved patients with CD8+CD57+ cell expansion previously shown by flow cytometry. There were no patients without severe acquired aplastic anemia. Study-level results: Patients versus controls showed no significant CD8+ Simpson's diversity difference. Patients and controls shared roughly 30 CD8+ CDR3 sequences, which appeared highly expressed in patients and within their immunodominant clones.

Investigators profiled TCR beta VDJ and CDR3 from genomic DNA template. TCRdb re-called the reads through MiXCR, storing one row per CDR3 protein. The sample has hundreds of thousands of distinct CDR3 sequences; more than 25% are singletons. Sequencing was performed on sorted CD4+, CD8+, or CD8+CD57+ T cells (not recorded which) from PBMCs. The sequence came from a human donor with aplastic anemia.

The CDR3 is CATSREPDRGYNEQFF. CDR3 DNA: TGTGCCACCAGCAGGGAACCCGACAGGGGCTACAATGAGCAGTTCTTC. The chain employs TRBV15 and TRBJ2-1, with 8 bases aligning to TRBD1. The germline gives CDR1 LNHNV, CDR2 YYDKDF (reference sequence). V shed 3 bases and J 3 bases; nucleotides not matched to a gene: 7. The CDR3 totals 16 residues.